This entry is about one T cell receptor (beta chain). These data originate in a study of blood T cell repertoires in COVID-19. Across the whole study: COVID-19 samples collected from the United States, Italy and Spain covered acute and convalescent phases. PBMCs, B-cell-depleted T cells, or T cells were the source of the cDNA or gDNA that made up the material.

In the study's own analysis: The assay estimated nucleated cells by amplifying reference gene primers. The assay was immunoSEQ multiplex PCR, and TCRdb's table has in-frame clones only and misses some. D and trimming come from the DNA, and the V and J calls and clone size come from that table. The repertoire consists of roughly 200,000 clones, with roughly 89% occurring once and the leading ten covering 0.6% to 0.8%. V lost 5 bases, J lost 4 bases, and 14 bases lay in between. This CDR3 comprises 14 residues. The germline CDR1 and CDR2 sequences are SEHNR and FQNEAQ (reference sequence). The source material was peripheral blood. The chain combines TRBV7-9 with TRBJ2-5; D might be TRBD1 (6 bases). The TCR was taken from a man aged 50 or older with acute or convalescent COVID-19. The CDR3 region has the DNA TGTGCCAGCAGCCACCATCTAGGGGGAGAGACCCAGTACTTC. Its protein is CASSHHLGGETQYF.